This T cell receptor (beta chain) appears in the sequencing data of a study of cytomegalovirus exposure and HLA in healthy donors (dated by TCRdb to about 2017). A note on the overall study: According to an earlier analysis of 550 to 700 of the donors, about 170 million T cells yielded over 90 million unique TCR beta sequences and approximately 300 Gb of sequence data. The study aimed to test whether cataloging public T cell receptors could reveal signatures of past pathogen exposure. A later genetic analysis used genome-wide SNP genotypes for about three fifths of the 666 donors, treating that subset as a discovery cohort. The T cell repertoires of under 750 subjects were profiled by immunosequencing and related to cytomegalovirus serostatus. On average, around 240,000 unique TCR beta nucleotide sequences were sequenced per donor among about 400 genotyped donors of the cohort, with around 19% of those sequences being non-productive. In the later analysis, no new phenotypic data were used to find candidate immune exposures; instead, reliance was placed on TCR beta sequences and their occurrence across donors. The number of donors typed differed by locus, with roughly 620-630 for A, B, C, DRB1 and DQB1, around 560 for DQA1, over 600 for DPA1, and some 440 for DPB1. All discovery cohort repertoires had been generated using a single sequencing platform. An earlier analysis of a few hundred of the donors applied high-throughput TCR beta sequencing to assess whether each TCR beta V gene segment acted as functional or pseudogenic. A later analysis re-analyzed previously published TCR beta repertoires from roughly 630 donors and added high-resolution HLA genotyping to study TCR occurrence patterns. Besides the first cohort of roughly 700 subjects, a separate validation cohort made up of 120 or so different subjects was used. About five DR-DQ haplotypes were treated as single units for association and clustering because of strong linkage in the cohort. Alongside the repertoire data, information on donor age, sex, ethnicity and CMV serostatus was compiled. Both class I and class II loci were covered by HLA typing, at four-digit resolution. Of the 300 to 450 genotyped donors, roughly 80% fell in the genetic ancestry cluster associated with self-reported Caucasian donors. To predict cytomegalovirus infection status, the study combined high-throughput TCR immunosequencing, statistical association of individual TCRs with disease status, and machine learning. Roughly 300 gigabases of sequencing data and around 80 million unique TCR sequences made up an early release that covered approximately 650 HLA-typed donors.

About this clone: The clone's antigen remains unknown. Base quality data are lacking; no much larger clone is found one base away.

The V end gives up 1 base and the J end 2 bases, leaving 5 bases in the junction not matched to a gene. Via the germline V gene, CDR1 is SGDLS and CDR2 YYNGEE. Measured from the cysteine to the phenylalanine, the CDR3 is 17 residues long. The entry retains the CDR3 DNA only, 51 bases that are in frame from base 1. The cohort comprised some 700 healthy bone marrow donors. Cohort members were all nominally healthy when sampled, although unrecorded immune exposures were likely present. The donor was CMV seropositive and was included in the group of around 300 seropositive cohort members. A peripheral blood sample was provided by each donor, and peripheral blood mononuclear cells were used for TCR beta sequencing. Genomic DNA extraction from the blood cell samples was performed with the Qiagen DNeasy Blood Extraction Kit. Results the study describes overall, beyond this receptor: Cytomegalovirus status was reported to be diagnosed by the classifier with high specificity and sensitivity in both the original and validation cohorts. The presence/absence analyses assumed that sequencing depth was roughly uniform across donors, and that assumption may not be true. Because HLA typing was missing for some donors at each locus, association tests included only the typed subset. Seventeen rarely observed V segments, including chromosome 9 orphons, were excluded from the earlier analysis of 550 to 700 of the donors because counts were too low. Specific HLA alleles were associated with more than 15,000 TCR beta sequences at a false discovery rate of 0.05 in a later analysis. This cohort had only TCR beta chains sequenced, and the lack of alpha or paired-chain data limited which features could be detected. In a later analysis, several top co-occurrence clusters were reported to appear linked to parvovirus B19, influenza, CMV and Epstein-Barr virus. An earlier analysis of around 540 of the donors showed that most TCR beta V segments appeared in productive rearrangements either about 87% or about 30% of the time, which broadly matched IMGT annotations. Compared with the approximately 700-donor mean, donors in an Asian-associated ancestry cluster had fewer N-insertions in productive TCRs, according to a later genetic analysis. A later analysis found that HLA-associated TCR beta chains were more clonally expanded and had lower generation probabilities than equally common non-associated chains. A cluster of highly shared sequence variants was judged likely to represent a technical artifact of the sequencing pipeline. Most TCR sequences were seen in very few donors, while some public TCRs were found in many individuals. CMV serostatus was the only immune exposure information available for the cohort. A further reported finding was that TCR beta sequences accurately predicted the HLA-A and HLA-B alleles for most subjects in the first cohort. In the study, 150 to 200 TCR beta chains were listed as associated with cytomegalovirus. Three of the identified cytomegalovirus-associated TCR beta chains were confirmed in vitro to be specific for cytomegalovirus antigens. The authors suggested that the approach could potentially be generalized to other disease states and immunological phenotypes. In a later analysis, TCR association rates were found to vary across HLA loci, with the most associated TCRs seen for DRB1 alleles and the fewest for HLA-C alleles. The 87-base-pair reads could not distinguish some IMGT-functional V segments, including TRBV6-2 and TRBV6-3, so those segments were excluded. Strong co-occurrence of HLA alleles, especially DR and DQ, made assigning TCR associations to individual alleles difficult. Linkage disequilibrium might explain the correlated functional status among segregating V segments, but an unknown experimental factor could not be excluded. A later analysis found that most CMV-associated TCR beta chains appeared HLA-restricted, with HLA associations seemingly driven largely by CMV exposure. A later genetic analysis associated a missense DCLRE1C variant with V-gene and J-gene trimming of TCR beta chains, and an independent cohort replicated the association.

The library relied on the immunoSEQ multiplex PCR assay. For the multiplex PCR, a mixture combining 60 forward primers for TCR Vbeta segments and 13 reverse primers for TCR Jbeta segments was used. Amplification of the CDR3 region of rearranged TCR beta genes was performed with a multiplex PCR assay on genomic DNA. The Illumina HiSeq System was used to sequence the amplified TCR beta libraries as 87-base-pair reads. As for how the authors treated the data: A later analysis tallied 75 million to 95 million unique TCR beta chains across the roughly 610 repertoires, and some 12 million of those chains were shared by two or more donors. A nearest-neighbor algorithm error-corrected the raw reads and collapsed the reads into unique sequences, merging closely related sequences to remove PCR and sequencing errors. CDR3 sequences were aligned to IMGT reference sequences to assign V, D and J gene segments. For a sequence to be retained, at least a six-nucleotide match to both a V gene segment and a J gene segment was required. A rearrangement counted as productive if the CDR3 had no stop codons and remained in frame with V and J, and every other rearrangement counted as non-productive. CDR3 was defined by IMGT convention, running from the second conserved V-encoded cysteine to the conserved J-encoded phenylalanine. The earlier analysis of more than 450 of the donors excluded sequences that lacked an unambiguous match to a single V gene segment. An earlier analysis of 587 of the donors classified V segments as functional when productive rearrangements were above 56.7% and as segregating when the standard deviation between donors was above 5%. A statistical classification framework was built to diagnose cytomegalovirus status from the catalog of TCR beta chain sequences. A later analysis assigned V and J genes by comparing TCR nucleotide sequences with IMGT/GENE-DB human TR gene sequences. A later analysis assigned CDR3 sequences and most-parsimonious VDJ recombination scenarios with the TCRdist pipeline. In a later analysis, every TCR beta chain was defined by the combination of its CDR3 amino acid sequence and its V-gene family, and reads without a unique V-gene family were dropped. A later analysis removed 550 to 650 highly shared, low-generation-probability nucleotide sequences to deal with suspected cross-contamination and a sequencing artifact. In a later analysis, a clonal expansion index for each public chain was calculated from normalized within-repertoire ranks of inferred template counts. In a later analysis, generation probabilities were computed using a VDJ recombination model fitted to out-of-frame rearrangements, and the results were checked against IGoR. In a later analysis, hypergeometric tests were used to score TCR-TCR, TCR-HLA and TCR-CMV co-occurrence, with a repertoire-size bias correction applied to TCR pairs. A later analysis estimated false discovery rates by permuting HLA or CMV assignments 20 times. In a later analysis, co-occurring TCRs were grouped using DBSCAN, and TCRdist sequence similarity was added for clustering within HLA-allele-positive subsets. Co-occurrence clustering excluded repertoires with fewer than 30,000 or more than 120,000 public chains, plus five with anomalous nucleotide sharing. As stored in TCRdb, this immuneACCESS dataset retains in-frame rearrangements with V and J assigned. A fraction of the clones does not appear; measured against another copy, unresolved V genes explain less than half of the discrepancy, and the remainder lacks a known reason. V, J and clone size are those of that table, while D and trimming were read from the DNA. This sample comprises approximately 150,000 clones, about 84% of them detected only once. Around 2.5% of the sample comes from the top ten.

The receptor was isolated from a woman in her late teens or twenties in good health and CMV-seropositive. The chain is assembled from TRBV9 and TRBJ2-3, with TRBD2 identical over 12 junction bases. Material for sequencing was PBMCs. The DNA sequence follows: TGTGCCAGCAGCGTACTAGCGGGGGGGCCGGTCACAGATACGCAGTATTTT. Translated, this gives CASSVLAGGPVTDTQYF.